This TCR beta chain was recovered during a study of glioma-infiltrating T cells after dendritic cell vaccination. The table came from immunoSEQ multiplex PCR; TCRdb's copy has only in-frame clones and leaves some out. The profile shows roughly 82,000 clones, around 90% of them singletons. This CDR3 is 13 amino acids long. Unmatched junction bases numbered 4, after V lost 5 bases and J lost 4 bases. Germline-derived CDR1 and CDR2 are MNHEY and SMNVEV (reference sequence). The sequences come from blood, collected before dendritic cell vaccination. The chain carries TRBV27 and TRBJ1-2; 7 nucleotides match TRBD1. This receptor was obtained from a human donor with glioblastoma. CDR3 nucleotides: TGTGCCAGCAGTCCAGGGGGATTCTATGGCTACACCTTC. Translating gives CASSPGGFYGYTF.